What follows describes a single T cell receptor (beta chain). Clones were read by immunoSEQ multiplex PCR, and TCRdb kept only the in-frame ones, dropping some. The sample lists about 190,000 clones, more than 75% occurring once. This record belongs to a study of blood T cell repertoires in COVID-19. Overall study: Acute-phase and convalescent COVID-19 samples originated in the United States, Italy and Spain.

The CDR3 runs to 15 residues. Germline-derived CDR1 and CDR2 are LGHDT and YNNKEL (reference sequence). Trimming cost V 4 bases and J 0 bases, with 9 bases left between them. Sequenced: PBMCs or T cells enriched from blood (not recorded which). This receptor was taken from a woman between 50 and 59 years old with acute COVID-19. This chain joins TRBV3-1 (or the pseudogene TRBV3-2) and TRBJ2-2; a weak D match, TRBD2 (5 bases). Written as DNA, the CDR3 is TGTGCCAGCAGCCCATACGGGACGAACACCGGGGAGCTGTTTTTT. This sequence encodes CASSPYGTNTGELFF.